The clone carrying this T cell receptor (beta chain) was observed a handful of times. As yet, its antigen is unknown. One heparinised draw of blood, averaging around 100 mL, came from each donor. CD4+ naive, central memory, regulatory and stem cell-like memory cells were sorted via CD45RO/CCR7/CD25/CD127/CD95/CD27. This record comes from a study of beta chain features in type 1 diabetes. Study-level findings and limits: Any HLA type influence on TCRB rearrangement was left unresolved here. TCRB CDR3s were moderately but significantly shorter in Type 1 diabetes patients in all four CD4+ subsets. TCRB repertoires of naive, central memory and Treg cells appeared more similar among patients than among healthy donors.

Every bit of the isolated RNA underwent reverse transcription, so sequencing read expressed TCRB transcripts. Assay used: immunoSEQ multiplex PCR; TCRdb lists only in-frame clones, some missing. The profile shows around 160,000 clones, 50% to 70% of them singletons. J gave up 3 bases and V 4 bases, and 1 base lay outside the gene matches. Germline V gives CDR1 GTSNPN, CDR2 SVGIG (reference sequence). The CDR3 has 12 residues. The sequenced sample was naive CD4+ T cells from blood. The chain recombines TRBV30 with TRBJ1-2; 8 bases are shared with TRBD1. This clonotype was obtained from a man aged 25 to 40 with type 1 diabetes. The CDR3 bases are TGTGCCTGGATGGACAGGGACTATGGCTACACCTTC. Translated: CAWMDRDYGYTF.